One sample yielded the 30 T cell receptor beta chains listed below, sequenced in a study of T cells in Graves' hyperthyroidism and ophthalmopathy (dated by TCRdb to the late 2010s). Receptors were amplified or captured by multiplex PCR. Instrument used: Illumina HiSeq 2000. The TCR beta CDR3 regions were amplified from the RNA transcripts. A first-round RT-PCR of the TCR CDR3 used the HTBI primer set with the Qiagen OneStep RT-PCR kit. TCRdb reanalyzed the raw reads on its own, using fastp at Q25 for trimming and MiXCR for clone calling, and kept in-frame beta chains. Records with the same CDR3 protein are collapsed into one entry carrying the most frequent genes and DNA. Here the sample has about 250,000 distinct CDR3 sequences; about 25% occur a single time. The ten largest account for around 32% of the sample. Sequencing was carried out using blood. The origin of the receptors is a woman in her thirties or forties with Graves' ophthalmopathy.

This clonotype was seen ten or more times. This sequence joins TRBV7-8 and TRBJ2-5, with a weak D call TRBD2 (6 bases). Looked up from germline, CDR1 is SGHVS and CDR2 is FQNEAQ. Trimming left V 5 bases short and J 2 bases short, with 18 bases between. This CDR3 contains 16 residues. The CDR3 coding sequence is TGTGCCAGCAGCGCCAGTGGGGAGGTGAGGCAAGAGACCCAGTACTTC. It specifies CASSASGEVRQETQYF.

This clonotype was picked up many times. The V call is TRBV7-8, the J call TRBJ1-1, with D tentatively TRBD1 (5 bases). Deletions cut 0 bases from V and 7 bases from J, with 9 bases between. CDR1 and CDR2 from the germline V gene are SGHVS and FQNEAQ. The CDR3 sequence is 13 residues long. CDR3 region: CASSLAGGGEAFF. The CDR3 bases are TGTGCCAGCAGCTTAGCTGGGGGGGGTGAAGCTTTCTTT.

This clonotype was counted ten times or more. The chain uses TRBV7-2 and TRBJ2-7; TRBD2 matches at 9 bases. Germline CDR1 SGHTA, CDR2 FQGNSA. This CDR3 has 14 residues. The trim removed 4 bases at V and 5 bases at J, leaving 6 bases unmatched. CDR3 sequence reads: CASSSASGENEQYF. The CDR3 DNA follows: TGTGCCAGCAGCTCCGCTAGCGGGGAAAACGAGCAGTACTTC.

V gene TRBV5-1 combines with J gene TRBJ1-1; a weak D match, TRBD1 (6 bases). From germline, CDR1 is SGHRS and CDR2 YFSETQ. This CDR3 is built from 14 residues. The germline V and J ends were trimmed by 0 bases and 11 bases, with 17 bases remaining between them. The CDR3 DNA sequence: TGCGCCAGCAGCTTGGAGGGGGTCCACGTCGTGGCTTTCTTT. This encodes CASSLEGVHVVAFF. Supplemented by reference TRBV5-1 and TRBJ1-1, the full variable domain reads KAGVTQTPRYLIKTRGQQVTLSCSPISGHRSVSWYQQTPGQGLQFLFEYFSETQRNKGNFPGRFSGRQFSNSRSEMNVSTLELGDSALYLCASSLEGVHVVAFFGQGTRLTVV.

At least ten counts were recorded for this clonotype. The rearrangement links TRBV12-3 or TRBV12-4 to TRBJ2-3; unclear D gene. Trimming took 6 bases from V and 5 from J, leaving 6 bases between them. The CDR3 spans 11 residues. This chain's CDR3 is CASSLQDTQYF. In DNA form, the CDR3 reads TGTGCCAGCAGCCTACAAGATACGCAGTATTTT.

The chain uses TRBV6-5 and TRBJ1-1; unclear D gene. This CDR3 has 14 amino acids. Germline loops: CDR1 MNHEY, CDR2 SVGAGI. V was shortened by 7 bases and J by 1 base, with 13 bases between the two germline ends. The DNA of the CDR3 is TGTGCCAGCACCTCCAGAAGAGGGAACACTGAAGCTTTCTTT. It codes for CASTSRRGNTEAFF.

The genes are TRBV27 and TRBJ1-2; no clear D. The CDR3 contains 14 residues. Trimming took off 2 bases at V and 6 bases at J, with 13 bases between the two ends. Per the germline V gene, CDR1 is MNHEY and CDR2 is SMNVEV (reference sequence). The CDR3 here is CASSLLGQAHGYTF. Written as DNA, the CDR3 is TGTGCCAGCAGTTTACTGGGCCAGGCTCATGGCTACACCTTC.

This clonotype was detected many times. Written as DNA, the CDR3 is TGTGCCAGCAGACAACTACAGGGTTTTACCTACGAGCAGTACTTC. Encoded protein: CASRQLQGFTYEQYF. This chain uses TRBV28 with TRBJ2-7; TRBD1 might be the D (6 bases). The germline V gene encodes CDR1 MDHEN and CDR2 SYDVKM. CDR3 length: 15 amino acids. V lost 6 bases, J lost 2 bases, and 17 bases lay in between.

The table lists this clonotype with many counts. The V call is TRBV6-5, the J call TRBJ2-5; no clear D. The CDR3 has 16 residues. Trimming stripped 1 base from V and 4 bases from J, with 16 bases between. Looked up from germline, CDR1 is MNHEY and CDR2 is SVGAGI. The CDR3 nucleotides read TGTGCCAGCAGTTACTTGTCAGCGCCCTCAGGAGAGACCCAGTACTTC. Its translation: CASSYLSAPSGETQYF.

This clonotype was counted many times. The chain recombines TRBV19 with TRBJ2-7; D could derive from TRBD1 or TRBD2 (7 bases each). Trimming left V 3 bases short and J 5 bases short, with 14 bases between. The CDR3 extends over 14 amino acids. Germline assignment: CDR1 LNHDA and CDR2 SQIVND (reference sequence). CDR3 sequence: CASSMRQGGNEQYF. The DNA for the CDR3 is TGTGCCAGTAGTATGCGCCAGGGGGGGAACGAGCAGTACTTC.

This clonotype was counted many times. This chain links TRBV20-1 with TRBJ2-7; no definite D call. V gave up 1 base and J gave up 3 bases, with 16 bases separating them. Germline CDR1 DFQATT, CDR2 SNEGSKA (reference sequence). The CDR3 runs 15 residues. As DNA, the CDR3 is TGCAGTGCTAGAGGCGAGACCGGTACCTTCTACGAGCAGTACTTC. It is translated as CSARGETGTFYEQYF.

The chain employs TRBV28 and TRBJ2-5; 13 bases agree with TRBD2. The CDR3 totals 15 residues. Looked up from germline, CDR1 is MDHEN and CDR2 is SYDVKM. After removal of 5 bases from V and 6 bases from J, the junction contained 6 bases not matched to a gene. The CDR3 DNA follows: TGTGCCAGCAGTCGACTAGCGGGAGGTGGGAAGACCCAGTACTTC. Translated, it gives CASSRLAGGGKTQYF.

The CDR3 loop reads CASSEGTGLSYEQYF. The CDR3 DNA reads TGTGCCAGCAGTGAGGGGACAGGTCTTTCCTACGAGCAGTACTTC. The chain links TRBV6-1 to TRBJ2-7, with 8 bases lining up with TRBD1. After removal of 3 bases from V and 1 base from J, the junction contained 5 bases not matched to a gene. The germline V gene encodes CDR1 MNHNS and CDR2 SASEGT. CDR3 length: 15 amino acids.

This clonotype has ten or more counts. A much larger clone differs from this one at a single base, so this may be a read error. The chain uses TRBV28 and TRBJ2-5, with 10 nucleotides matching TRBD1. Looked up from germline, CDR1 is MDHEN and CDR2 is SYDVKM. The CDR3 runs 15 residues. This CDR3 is CASSPPGQGRETLYF. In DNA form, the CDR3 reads TGTGCCAGCAGCCCTCCGGGACAGGGGAGGGAGACCCTGTACTTC.

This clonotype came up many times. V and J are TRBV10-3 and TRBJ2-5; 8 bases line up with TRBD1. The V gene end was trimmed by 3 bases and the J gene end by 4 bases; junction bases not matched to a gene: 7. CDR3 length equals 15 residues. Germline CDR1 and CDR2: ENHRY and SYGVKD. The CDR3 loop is CAISETGTGGETQYF. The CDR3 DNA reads TGTGCCATCAGTGAAACCGGGACAGGAGGAGAGACCCAGTACTTC.

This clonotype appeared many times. The CDR3 DNA reads TGTGCCAGTAGTACACGAGGGGGCATGGACACCGGGGAGCTGTTTTTT. It encodes CASSTRGGMDTGELFF. The chain carries TRBV19 and TRBJ2-2; TRBD1 aligns across 7 bases. Germline V gene lookup returns CDR1 LNHDA and CDR2 SQIVND (reference sequence). The CDR3 extends over 16 amino acids. Trimming cost V 4 bases and J 3 bases; bases outside gene matches: 8.

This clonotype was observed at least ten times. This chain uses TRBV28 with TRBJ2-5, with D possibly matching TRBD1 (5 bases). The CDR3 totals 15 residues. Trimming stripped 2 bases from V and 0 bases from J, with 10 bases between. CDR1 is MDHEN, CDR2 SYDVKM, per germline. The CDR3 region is CASSLGAAYQETQYF. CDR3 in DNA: TGTGCCAGCAGTTTAGGGGCGGCCTACCAAGAGACCCAGTACTTC.

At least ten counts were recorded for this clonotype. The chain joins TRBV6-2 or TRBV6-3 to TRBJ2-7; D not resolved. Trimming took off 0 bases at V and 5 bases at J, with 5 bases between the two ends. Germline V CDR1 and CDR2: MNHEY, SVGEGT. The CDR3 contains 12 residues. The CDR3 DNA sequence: TGTGCCAGCAGTTACTCCCCCCACGAGCAGTACTTC. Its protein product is CASSYSPHEQYF.

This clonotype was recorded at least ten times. CDR3 nucleotides: TGCAGTGCTAGAGGCTGGACTAGCGGGAGTTTGGATGAGCAGTTCTTC. Protein product: CSARGWTSGSLDEQFF. The V call is TRBV20-1, the J call TRBJ2-1; 13 bases line up with TRBD2. The CDR3 has 16 amino acids. CDR1 is DFQATT and CDR2 is SNEGSKA in the germline V gene (reference sequence). J was trimmed by 8 bases and V by 1 base; bases with no gene match: 8.

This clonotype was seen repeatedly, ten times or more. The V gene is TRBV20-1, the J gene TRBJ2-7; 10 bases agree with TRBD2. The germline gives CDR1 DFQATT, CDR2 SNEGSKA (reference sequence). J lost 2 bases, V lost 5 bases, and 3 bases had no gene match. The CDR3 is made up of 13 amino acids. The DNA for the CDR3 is TGCAGTGCTGGAGGACTAGCGGCCTACGAGCAGTACTTC. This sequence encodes CSAGGLAAYEQYF.

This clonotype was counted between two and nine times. This CDR3 is CASSFVRGAGSYEQYF. The CDR3 DNA sequence: TGTGCCAGCAGCTTTGTCAGAGGGGCGGGCTCCTACGAGCAGTACTTC. The V gene is TRBV11-2, the J gene TRBJ2-7; the D gene could be TRBD1 or TRBD2 (5 bases each). Trimming left V 3 bases short and J 0 bases short, with 15 bases between. This CDR3 spans 16 amino acids. The V gene's germline CDR1 is SGHAT and CDR2 FQNNGV. Full variable domain (missing parts from reference TRBV11-2 and TRBJ2-7): EAGVAQSPRYKIIEKRQSVAFWCNPISGHATLYWYQQILGQGPKLLIQFQNNGVVDDSQLPKDRFSAERLKGVDSTLKIQPAKLEDSAVYLCASSFVRGAGSYEQYFGPGTRLTVT.

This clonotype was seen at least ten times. The CDR3 DNA reads TGTGCCATCACCGAACAGGAAACGAGCACTGAAGCTTTCTTT. Its translation is CAITEQETSTEAFF. The chain links TRBV10-3 to TRBJ1-1; D perhaps matches TRBD1 (5 bases). V was trimmed by 7 bases and J by 4 bases, leaving 16 bases between them. This CDR3 is 14 amino acids long. Germline V CDR1 and CDR2: ENHRY, SYGVKD.

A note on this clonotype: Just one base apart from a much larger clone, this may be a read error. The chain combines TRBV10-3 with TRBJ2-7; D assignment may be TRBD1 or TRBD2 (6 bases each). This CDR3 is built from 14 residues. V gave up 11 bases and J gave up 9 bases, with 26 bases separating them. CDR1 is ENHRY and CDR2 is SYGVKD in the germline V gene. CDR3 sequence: CAARAVGQGGGQYF. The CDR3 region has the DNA TGTGCCGCCCGAGCGGTAGGCCAAGGGGGAGGGCAGTACTTC.

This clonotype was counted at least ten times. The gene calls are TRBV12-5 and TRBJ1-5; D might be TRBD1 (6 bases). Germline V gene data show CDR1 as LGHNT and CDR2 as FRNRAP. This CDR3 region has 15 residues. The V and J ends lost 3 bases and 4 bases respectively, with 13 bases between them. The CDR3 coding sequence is TGTGCTAGTGGTTTTGGGACAAGGGAAAATCAGCCCCAGCATTTT. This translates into CASGFGTRENQPQHF.

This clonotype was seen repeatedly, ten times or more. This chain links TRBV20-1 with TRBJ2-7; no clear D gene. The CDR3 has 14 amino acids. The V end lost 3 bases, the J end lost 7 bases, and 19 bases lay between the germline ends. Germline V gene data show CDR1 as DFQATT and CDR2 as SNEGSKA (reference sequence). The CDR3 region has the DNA TGCAGTGCTAGTAGTGCGGCCTTGGAAATAGAGCAGTACTTC. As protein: CSASSAALEIEQYF.

The DNA of the CDR3 is TGCGCCAGCAGCCCTTCGGGGACAGGGGACACTGAAGCTTTCTTT. This sequence encodes CASSPSGTGDTEAFF. The chain combines TRBV5-1 with TRBJ1-1; TRBD1 matches 10 bases. The V gene end was trimmed by 4 bases and the J gene end by 3 bases; junction bases not matched to a gene: 6. Germline V lookup: CDR1 SGHRS, CDR2 YFSETQ. This CDR3 is 15 amino acids long.

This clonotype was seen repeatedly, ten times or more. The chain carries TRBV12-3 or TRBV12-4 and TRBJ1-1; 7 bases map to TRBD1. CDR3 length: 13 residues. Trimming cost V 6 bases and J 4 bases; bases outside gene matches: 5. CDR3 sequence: CASRPYRGTEAFF. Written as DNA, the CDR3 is TGTGCCAGCAGACCATACAGGGGCACTGAAGCTTTCTTT.

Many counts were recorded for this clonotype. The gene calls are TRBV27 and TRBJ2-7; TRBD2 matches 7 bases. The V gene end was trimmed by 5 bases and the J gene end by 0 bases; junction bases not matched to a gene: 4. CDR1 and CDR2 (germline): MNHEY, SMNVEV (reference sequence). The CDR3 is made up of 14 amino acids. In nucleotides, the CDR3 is TGTGCCAGCAGTATGGCGGGGGACTCCTACGAGCAGTACTTC. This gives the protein CASSMAGDSYEQYF.

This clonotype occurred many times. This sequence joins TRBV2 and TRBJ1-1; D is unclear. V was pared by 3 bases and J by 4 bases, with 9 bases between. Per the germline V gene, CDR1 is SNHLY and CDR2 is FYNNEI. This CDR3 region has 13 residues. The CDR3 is CASSDMWGTEAFF. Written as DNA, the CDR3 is TGTGCCAGCAGTGATATGTGGGGCACTGAAGCTTTCTTT. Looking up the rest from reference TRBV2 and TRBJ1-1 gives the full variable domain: EPEVTQTPSHQVTQMGQEVILRCVPISNHLYFYWYRQILGQKVEFLVSFYNNEISEKSEIFDDQFSVERPDGSNFTLKIRSTKLEDSAMYFCASSDMWGTEAFFGQGTRLTVV.

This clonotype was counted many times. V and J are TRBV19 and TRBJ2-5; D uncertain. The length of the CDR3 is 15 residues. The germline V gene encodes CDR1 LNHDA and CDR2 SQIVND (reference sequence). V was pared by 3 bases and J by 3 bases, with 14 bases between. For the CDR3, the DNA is TGTGCCAGTAGTATCTTGGGCTATAAAGAAGAGACCCAGTACTTC. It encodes CASSILGYKEETQYF. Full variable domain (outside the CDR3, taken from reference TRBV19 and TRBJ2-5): DGGITQSPKYLFRKEGQNVTLSCEQNLNHDAMYWYRQDPGQGLRLIYYSQIVNDFQKGDIAEGYSVSREKKESFPLTVTSAQKNPTAFYLCASSILGYKEETQYFGPGTRLLVL.